The clone carrying this T cell receptor (beta chain) was recorded only once. Its antigen remains unknown. These data come from a study of T cell responses to AZD1222 COVID-19 vaccine. Study-wide results and caveats: Within unmutated variant regions lay the reported targets of nearly half of spike-specific TCRs. Among AZD1222 vaccinees, only 6 or 7 were seropositive at baseline.

Clones were read by immunoSEQ multiplex PCR, and TCRdb kept only the in-frame ones, dropping some. The table has fewer than 110,000 clones, about nine tenths seen once. Per the germline V gene, CDR1 is SGHVS and CDR2 is FQNEAQ. With 5 bases clipped from V and 2 bases from J, the junction kept 8 bases outside the gene matches. The CDR3 totals 17 residues. The chain links TRBV7-8 to TRBJ2-2; 10 bases agree with TRBD2. The sample consisted of peripheral blood, taken 28 days after the second AZD1222 dose. The clonotype comes from an adult who received the AZD1222 COVID-19 vaccine. DNA of the CDR3: TGTGCCAGCAGCCCAAGTAGCGGGAGGTATAACACCGGGGAGCTGTTTTTT. This codes for CASSPSSGRYNTGELFF. The full variable domain, its missing parts supplied by reference TRBV7-8 and TRBJ2-2, is GAGVSQSPRYKVAKRGQDVALRCDPISGHVSLFWYQQALGQGPEFLTYFQNEAQLDKSGLPSDRFFAERPEGSVSTLKIQRTQQEDSAVYLCASSPSSGRYNTGELFFGEGSRLTVL.